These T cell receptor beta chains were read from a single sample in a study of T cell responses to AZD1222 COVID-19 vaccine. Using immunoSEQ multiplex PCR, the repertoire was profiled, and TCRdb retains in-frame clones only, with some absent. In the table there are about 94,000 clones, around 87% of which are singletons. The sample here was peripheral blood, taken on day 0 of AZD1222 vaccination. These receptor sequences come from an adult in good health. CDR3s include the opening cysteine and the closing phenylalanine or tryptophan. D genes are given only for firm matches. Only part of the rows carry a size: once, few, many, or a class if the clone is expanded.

CDR3: CASINQVGGYEQYF
DNA: TGTGCCAGCATCAATCAGGTGGGCGGCTACGAGCAGTACTTC
J: TRBJ2-7
size: .
D: .
length: 14
V: TRBV11-2

CDR3: CASASDEFFYGYTF
DNA: TGTGCCAGCGCCAGCGACGAGTTTTTCTATGGCTACACCTTC
J: TRBJ1-2
size: .
D: .
length: 14
V: TRBV6-5

CDR3: CASSYNLGIYNEQFF
DNA: TGTGCCAGCAGTTACAACCTCGGGATCTACAATGAGCAGTTCTTC
J: TRBJ2-1
size: once
D: .
length: 15
V: TRBV6-2/TRBV6-3

CDR3: CASSVEQGTEAFF
DNA: TGTGCCAGCAGCGTCGAGCAGGGCACTGAAGCTTTCTTT
J: TRBJ1-1
size: few
D: .
length: 13
V: TRBV9

CDR3: CASSANRVAGEKLFF
DNA: TGTGCCAGCAGCGCAAACAGGGTCGCCGGTGAAAAACTGTTTTTT
J: TRBJ1-4
size: .
D: .
length: 15
V: TRBV7-2

CDR3: CSAGGNYGYTF
DNA: TGCAGTGCTGGGGGGAACTATGGCTACACCTTC
J: TRBJ1-2
size: .
D: .
length: 11
V: TRBV20-1

CDR3: CASSPGLLGGYEQYF
DNA: TGTGCCAGCAGCCCTGGCTTATTGGGGGGCTACGAGCAGTACTTC
J: TRBJ2-7
size: .
D: .
length: 15
V: TRBV7-9

CDR3: CASSSDPANVLTF
DNA: TGTGCCAGCAGCTCAGACCCGGCCAACGTCCTGACTTTC
J: TRBJ2-6
size: .
D: .
length: 13
V: TRBV7-9

CDR3: CASSSSGGRYNEQFF
DNA: TGCGCCAGCAGTTCCAGCGGGGGCCGCTACAATGAGCAGTTCTTC
J: TRBJ2-1
size: .
D: TRBD2
length: 15
V: TRBV5-1

CDR3: CATSRDHPENNQPQHF
DNA: TGTGCCACCAGCAGAGATCACCCAGAAAACAATCAGCCCCAGCATTTT
J: TRBJ1-5
size: .
D: .
length: 16
V: TRBV15

CDR3: CASSVGARQETQYF
DNA: TGTGCCAGCAGCGTGGGAGCACGGCAAGAGACCCAGTACTTC
J: TRBJ2-5
size: .
D: .
length: 14
V: TRBV14

CDR3: CASRTTGGPYGYTF
DNA: TGCGCCAGCCGGACGACAGGGGGACCCTATGGCTACACCTTC
J: TRBJ1-2
size: .
D: TRBD1
length: 14
V: TRBV5-1

CDR3: CANRAEEKLFF
DNA: TGTGCCAACCGGGCCGAGGAAAAACTGTTTTTT
J: TRBJ1-4
size: .
D: .
length: 11
V: TRBV21-1

CDR3: CASSTTPPWRGVSNEQFF
DNA: TGTGCCAGCAGCACTACCCCCCCGTGGCGGGGGGTTAGCAATGAGCAGTTCTTC
J: TRBJ2-1
size: .
D: TRBD2
length: 18
V: TRBV7-2

CDR3: CASSQDARGSGYTF
DNA: TGCGCCAGCAGCCAAGATGCCCGGGGGTCTGGCTACACCTTC
J: TRBJ1-2
size: .
D: .
length: 14
V: TRBV4-3

CDR3: CASTLETAIGYEQYF
DNA: TGTGCCAGCACCCTCGAGACAGCGATAGGCTACGAGCAGTACTTC
J: TRBJ2-7
size: .
D: .
length: 15
V: TRBV7-2

CDR3: CASSSRVQETQYF
DNA: TGTGCCAGCAGCTCCAGGGTCCAAGAGACCCAGTACTTC
J: TRBJ2-5
size: .
D: .
length: 13
V: TRBV7-3

CDR3: CASSGDRDRGVYEQYF
DNA: TGTGCCAGCAGTGGGGACCGGGACAGGGGGGTCTACGAGCAGTACTTC
J: TRBJ2-7
size: .
D: TRBD1
length: 16
V: TRBV25-1

CDR3: CASSLTTGTGGWDEQFF
DNA: TGCGCCAGCAGCCTAACTACCGGGACAGGGGGCTGGGATGAGCAGTTCTTC
J: TRBJ2-1
size: .
D: TRBD1
length: 17
V: TRBV5-1

CDR3: CASSPPGGQGYGYTF
DNA: TGTGCCAGCAGTCCCCCGGGGGGGCAGGGCTATGGCTACACCTTC
J: TRBJ1-2
size: .
D: .
length: 15
V: TRBV7-9

CDR3: CSAGVDYGYTF
DNA: TGCAGTGCTGGGGTAGACTATGGCTACACCTTC
J: TRBJ1-2
size: once
D: .
length: 11
V: TRBV20-1

CDR3: CASSYGGASYEQYF
DNA: TGTGCCAGCAGTTACGGGGGGGCTTCCTACGAGCAGTACTTC
J: TRBJ2-7
size: few
D: .
length: 14
V: TRBV6-5

CDR3: CASSSRGAPDTQYF
DNA: TGTGCCAGTAGTTCGCGGGGGGCTCCAGATACGCAGTATTTT
J: TRBJ2-3
size: .
D: TRBD2
length: 14
V: TRBV19

CDR3: CASRAYDEQFF
DNA: TGTGCCAGCAGGGCGTACGATGAGCAGTTCTTC
J: TRBJ2-1
size: .
D: .
length: 11
V: TRBV7-9

CDR3: CASSKTVGGDYGYTF
DNA: TGTGCCAGCAGCAAGACCGTGGGGGGGGACTATGGCTACACCTTC
J: TRBJ1-2
size: .
D: .
length: 15
V: TRBV7-2

CDR3: CASSKYSASTDTQYF
DNA: TGTGCCAGCAGCAAATACAGCGCTAGCACAGATACGCAGTATTTT
J: TRBJ2-3
size: .
D: .
length: 15
V: TRBV5-8

CDR3: CASSLDGNYGYTF
DNA: TGTGCCAGCAGCTTAGACGGGAACTATGGCTACACCTTC
J: TRBJ1-2
size: .
D: .
length: 13
V: TRBV11-1

CDR3: CASTPGTGGNTIYF
DNA: TGTGCCAGCACCCCCGGGACAGGGGGAAACACCATATATTTT
J: TRBJ1-3
size: .
D: TRBD1
length: 14
V: TRBV25-1

CDR3: CASRKGKGFGSPLHF
DNA: TGTGCCAGCAGAAAAGGGAAGGGATTTGGTTCACCCCTCCACTTT
J: TRBJ1-6
size: .
D: .
length: 15
V: TRBV2

CDR3: CASSLTSGGTPSYEQYF
DNA: TGCGCCAGCAGCTTGACTAGCGGGGGGACGCCCTCCTACGAGCAGTACTTC
J: TRBJ2-7
size: .
D: TRBD2
length: 17
V: TRBV5-1

CDR3: CASRTNRGWGYGYTF
DNA: TGTGCCAGCAGGACAAACAGGGGTTGGGGCTATGGCTACACCTTC
J: TRBJ1-2
size: .
D: TRBD1
length: 15
V: TRBV6-5